What follows are 22 T cell receptor beta chains derived from one specimen sequenced in a study of CD8+ T cells in alopecia areata. Following extraction, RNA underwent reverse transcription to cDNA, which served as the sequencing template. The repertoire was sequenced with immunoSEQ multiplex PCR; TCRdb's copy has only in-frame clones and lacks some. The profile shows some 170,000 clones, 53% of them singletons. The treatment denotes: oral pan-JAK inhibitor, 5-10 mg twice daily. The sequencing used CD8+ T cells sorted from blood, collected at week 24, from a patient treated with tofacitinib. The receptors stem from a human donor with alopecia areata.

This clone was recorded a few times. The rearrangement links TRBV29-1 to TRBJ1-2; 10 bases fit TRBD1. The CDR3 length is 16 residues. Per the germline V gene, CDR1 is SQVTM and CDR2 is ANQGSEA. With 6 bases clipped from V and 3 bases from J, the junction kept 13 bases outside the gene matches. As DNA, the CDR3 is TGCAGCGTCCCGGGACAGGGGACGGGATCCGACTATGGCTACACCTTC. Translating it yields CSVPGQGTGSDYGYTF.

The chain uses TRBV29-1 and TRBJ1-2, with D possibly matching TRBD1 (5 bases). The CDR3 sequence is 12 residues long. Trimming cost V 3 bases and J 6 bases, with 11 bases left between them. The germline CDR1 and CDR2 sequences are SQVTM and ANQGSEA. The CDR3 DNA follows: TGCAGCGTTGACGGGGGGGTAAATGGCTACACCTTC. Translation gives CSVDGGVNGYTF.

The rearrangement links TRBV2 to TRBJ2-2, with TRBD1 as a possible D gene (5 bases). The CDR3 extends over 13 amino acids. With 6 bases removed from V and 4 bases from J, the gap between germline ends came to 9 bases. Germline V lookup: CDR1 SNHLY, CDR2 FYNNEI. The CDR3 is CASRDTGTGELFF. In nucleotides, the CDR3 is TGTGCCAGCAGGGACACAGGCACCGGGGAGCTGTTTTTT.

This clone was recorded a few times. The chain recombines TRBV27 with TRBJ2-7, with unresolved D. V lost 0 bases and J lost 0, with 12 bases in between. The CDR3 has 16 residues. The germline V gene encodes CDR1 MNHEY and CDR2 SMNVEV (reference sequence). The CDR3 loop is CASSLSLGRSSYEQYF. The CDR3 DNA reads TGTGCCAGCAGTTTATCCCTGGGCAGGAGCTCCTACGAGCAGTACTTC.

The chain couples TRBV30 to TRBJ1-5; D remains unclear. The germline V gene has CDR1 GTSNPN and CDR2 SVGIG (reference sequence). This CDR3 contains 13 residues. V was pared by 0 bases and J by 4 bases, with 7 bases between. The CDR3 DNA reads TGTGCCTGGAGTGTCGAGAGTAATCAGCCCCAGCATTTT. This codes for CAWSVESNQPQHF.

CDR3 region: CATSSGQGTFTDTQYF. The CDR3 bases are TGTGCCACCAGCAGCGGACAGGGGACTTTCACAGATACGCAGTATTTT. The rearrangement uses TRBV15 and TRBJ2-3; 9 positions match TRBD1. Germline V CDR1 and CDR2: LNHNV, YYDKDF (reference sequence). This CDR3 region has 16 residues. V dropped 3 bases and J dropped 2; count of bases not matched to a gene: 6.

This clone was found once. V usage is TRBV29-1 and J usage is TRBJ1-3; D uncertain. From germline, CDR1 is SQVTM and CDR2 ANQGSEA. The CDR3 runs 15 residues. Trimming shortened V by 7 bases and J by 0 bases, and 16 bases separated the two germline ends. The chain's CDR3 is CSARMTLSSGNTIYF. CDR3 coding DNA: TGCAGCGCTCGAATGACCCTTAGCTCTGGAAACACCATATATTTT.

The V and J genes are TRBV9 and TRBJ1-5; TRBD1 is a possible D gene (5 bases). V gave up 3 bases and J gave up 4 bases, with 14 bases separating them. Germline V gene sequence: CDR1 SGDLS, CDR2 YYNGEE. This CDR3 is built from 15 residues. The CDR3 is CASSAGGDLNQPQHF. The CDR3 DNA follows: TGTGCCAGCAGCGCGGGAGGGGACCTTAATCAGCCCCAGCATTTT.

The chain couples TRBV30 to TRBJ1-1; D is unclear. Germline V CDR1 and CDR2: GTSNPN, SVGIG (reference sequence). V was trimmed by 5 bases and J by 1 base, leaving 8 bases between them. CDR3 length: 12 residues. The CDR3 region has the DNA TGTGCCTGGGGAACTACGAACACTGAAGCTTTCTTT. Its translation: CAWGTTNTEAFF. Variable domain in full (rest from reference TRBV30 and TRBJ1-1): SQTIHQWPATLVQPVGSPLSLECTVEGTSNPNLYWYRQAAGRGLQLLFYSVGIGQISSEVPQNLSASRPQDRQFILSSKKLLLSDSGFYLCAWGTTNTEAFFGQGTRLTVV.

This clone was counted a few times. V is TRBV29-1 and J is TRBJ2-1, with 16 bases lining up with TRBD2. The CDR3 is 18 residues long. Germline V CDR1 and CDR2: SQVTM, ANQGSEA. The junction had 3 bases not matched to a gene; V was cut back by 0 bases and J by 1 base. The CDR3 DNA is TGCAGCGTTGAAGAGGGACTAGCGGGGGGGCCGTCCTACAATGAGCAGTTCTTC. Its translation: CSVEEGLAGGPSYNEQFF.

The chain combines TRBV27 with TRBJ2-1, with D perhaps matching TRBD1 (6 bases). The V gene lost 7 bases and the J gene lost 9 bases, with 19 bases spanning the gap. CDR3 length equals 14 residues. Per germline, CDR1 MNHEY and CDR2 SMNVEV (reference sequence). This chain's CDR3 is CASIQAQGRTEQFF. In nucleotides, the CDR3 is TGTGCCAGCATTCAGGCACAGGGTCGAACTGAGCAGTTCTTC.

V gene TRBV30 combines with J gene TRBJ1-1; 9 bases align to TRBD1. CDR3 length: 13 amino acids. V dropped 5 bases and J dropped 11; count of bases not matched to a gene: 12. Germline values: CDR1 GTSNPN, CDR2 SVGIG (reference sequence). The CDR3 here is CAWLTRDRARAFF. For the CDR3, the DNA is TGTGCCTGGCTCACCCGGGACAGGGCTCGGGCTTTCTTT. The full variable domain, rest sourced from reference TRBV30 and TRBJ1-1, is SQTIHQWPATLVQPVGSPLSLECTVEGTSNPNLYWYRQAAGRGLQLLFYSVGIGQISSEVPQNLSASRPQDRQFILSSKKLLLSDSGFYLCAWLTRDRARAFFGQGTRLTVV.

This clone was seen only a few times. This chain connects TRBV5-1 to TRBJ2-7; 7 bases agree with TRBD1. This CDR3 has 15 amino acids. V lost 0 bases to trimming and J lost 1 base; unmatched junction nucleotides: 4. Germline CDR1 reads SGHRS; CDR2 reads YFSETQ. Written as DNA, the CDR3 is TGCGCCAGCAGCTTGGACAGGGGACCATCCTACGAGCAGTACTTC. This translates into CASSLDRGPSYEQYF. Supplemented by reference TRBV5-1 and TRBJ2-7, the full variable domain reads KAGVTQTPRYLIKTRGQQVTLSCSPISGHRSVSWYQQTPGQGLQFLFEYFSETQRNKGNFPGRFSGRQFSNSRSEMNVSTLELGDSALYLCASSLDRGPSYEQYFGPGTRLTVT.

This clone was seen a handful of times. The chain joins TRBV29-1 to TRBJ1-1; unclear D gene. Germline assignment: CDR1 SQVTM and CDR2 ANQGSEA. V shed 1 base and J shed 0 bases, with 12 bases lying between them. The CDR3 extends over 15 amino acids. The CDR3, as DNA: TGCAGCGTTGAAGTGTGGGCTTCAGTGAACACTGAAGCTTTCTTT. Translation: CSVEVWASVNTEAFF.

The V and J genes are TRBV29-1 and TRBJ2-3; D is unclear. The CDR3 contains 12 residues. V gave up 4 bases and J gave up 6 bases, with 11 bases separating them. CDR1 and CDR2 (germline): SQVTM, ANQGSEA. The CDR3: CSVVDQPDTQYF. The CDR3 DNA sequence: TGCAGCGTTGTCGACCAGCCGGATACGCAGTATTTT.

This clone was counted a few times. Written as DNA, the CDR3 is TGTGCCAGTAGTGCCGGGACAGGGACCTACAATGAGCAGTTCTTC. Translation: CASSAGTGTYNEQFF. The V call is TRBV19, the J call TRBJ2-1; 9 bases map to TRBD1. There are 15 residues in the CDR3. Unmatched junction bases numbered 4, after V lost 5 bases and J lost 2 bases. Germline values: CDR1 LNHDA, CDR2 SQIVND (reference sequence). The variable domain in full, completed from reference TRBV19 and TRBJ2-1, reads DGGITQSPKYLFRKEGQNVTLSCEQNLNHDAMYWYRQDPGQGLRLIYYSQIVNDFQKGDIAEGYSVSREKKESFPLTVTSAQKNPTAFYLCASSAGTGTYNEQFFGPGTRLTVL.

For the CDR3, the DNA is TGTGCCAGCAGCTTGGTCCCAGGGCTAGCGGGCAATCAGCCCCAGCATTTT. It codes for CASSLVPGLAGNQPQHF. J is TRBJ1-5 and V is TRBV5-6; TRBD1 is a possible D gene (5 bases). The V end was cut by 0 bases, the J end by 2 bases, with 15 bases between. This CDR3 is 17 amino acids long. Germline V gene sequence: CDR1 SGHDT, CDR2 YYEEEE.

V and J are TRBV7-6 and TRBJ2-7; no clear D gene. The CDR3 loop spans 13 amino acids. The V end lost 5 bases, the J end lost 4 bases, and 12 bases lay between the germline ends. CDR1 and CDR2 (germline): SGHVS, FNYEAQ. Written as DNA, the CDR3 is TGTGCCAGCAGCGCTCACGAGCGATACGAGCAGTACTTC. Its protein product is CASSAHERYEQYF.

The V call is TRBV6-6, the J call TRBJ1-2; 7 positions agree with TRBD1. The germline gives CDR1 MNHNY, CDR2 SVGAGI (reference sequence). V trimming: 8 bases; J trimming: 4 bases; junction bases outside the gene matches: 10. The CDR3 length is 14 residues. DNA of the CDR3: TGTGCCAGCGGCCCCGGGACAGAGTTCTATGGCTACACCTTC. Translated: CASGPGTEFYGYTF.

This clone was counted a few times. CDR3 sequence: CASSPEGGWTEAFF. The CDR3 bases are TGCGCCAGCAGCCCCGAGGGGGGTTGGACTGAAGCTTTCTTT. The rearrangement links TRBV4-3 to TRBJ1-1; weak D call: TRBD1 (6 bases). The CDR3 has 14 residues. V shed 4 bases and J shed 5 bases, with 14 bases lying between them. The germline V gene has CDR1 LGHNA and CDR2 YSLEER.

This clone has more than one count but fewer than ten. The rearrangement joins TRBV29-1 to TRBJ2-6, with a possible D match to TRBD1 (6 bases). There are 17 residues in the CDR3. V gave up 4 bases and J gave up 1 base, with 17 bases separating them. Germline V gene lookup returns CDR1 SQVTM and CDR2 ANQGSEA. CDR3 DNA: TGCAGCGTTGTTTCCGGACAGCCGACTTCTGGGGCCAACGTCCTGACTTTC. Translating gives CSVVSGQPTSGANVLTF.

The CDR3 reads CAWTNREGTGELFF. CDR3 DNA sequence: TGTGCCTGGACAAACAGGGAAGGAACCGGGGAGCTGTTTTTT. V is TRBV30 and J is TRBJ2-2; TRBD1 might be the D (6 bases). CDR1 and CDR2 (germline): GTSNPN, SVGIG (reference sequence). The germline V and J ends were trimmed by 4 bases and 5 bases, with 14 bases remaining between them. The CDR3 is made up of 14 amino acids.